A selection of T cell receptor beta chains follows, all from one sample in a study of cytomegalovirus exposure and HLA in healthy donors. Profiled with immunoSEQ multiplex PCR; TCRdb holds only in-frame clones, not every one. This table has around 81,000 clones, over 55% appearing once. Sequenced: PBMCs. The receptor set was obtained from a man aged 25 to 40 in good health and CMV-seropositive. The CDR3 runs from the conserved cysteine through the conserved F or W. A D gene is named only where the DNA matches it firmly. Size is stated for part of the rows, as once, few or many counts, or as a class when the clone is expanded.

-	TRBV28	-	TRBJ1-5	CASSLLGAGNQPQHF	TGTGCCAGCAGTTTACTGGGGGCAGGCAATCAGCCCCAGCATTTT
-	TRBV6-5	few	TRBJ2-7	CASSYQEGGPYEQYF	TGTGCCAGCAGTTACCAGGAAGGTGGTCCCTACGAGCAGTACTTC
TRBD2	TRBV5-1	-	TRBJ2-4	CASRPGLAELAKNIQYF	TGCGCCAGCAGGCCGGGACTAGCGGAGTTAGCCAAAAACATTCAGTACTTC
-	TRBV5-1	few	TRBJ1-1	CASSLVLGTEAFF	TGCGCCAGCAGCTTGGTTCTAGGAACTGAAGCTTTCTTT
TRBD1	TRBV5-1	-	TRBJ1-4	CASSLDRASNEKLFF	TGCGCCAGCAGCCTTGACAGGGCCTCTAATGAAAAACTGTTTTTT
-	TRBV6-5	-	TRBJ1-1	CASSYLGSGVTEAFF	TGTGCCAGCAGTTATCTCGGATCGGGGGTCACTGAAGCTTTCTTT
TRBD2	TRBV11-3	few	TRBJ2-1	CASSFLTGGHNEQFF	TGTGCCAGCAGCTTTCTAACGGGAGGCCACAATGAGCAGTTCTTC
-	TRBV15	-	TRBJ1-1	CATSRDSFMNTEAFF	TGTGCCACCAGCAGGGACAGTTTCATGAACACTGAAGCTTTCTTT
-	TRBV5-4	-	TRBJ1-2	CASSLRDSSGGYTF	TGTGCCAGCAGCTTGAGGGACTCCTCAGGGGGCTACACCTTC
-	TRBV10-3	-	TRBJ2-7	CAISEFYYGGKTYEQYF	TGTGCCATCAGTGAGTTCTATTATGGGGGGAAGACCTACGAGCAGTACTTC
-	TRBV5-4	-	TRBJ2-4	CASSLLGSKNIQYF	TGTGCCAGCAGCTTATTGGGCTCCAAAAACATTCAGTACTTC
-	TRBV15	-	TRBJ2-4	CATSRDVSENIQYF	TGTGCCACCAGCAGAGACGTCAGCGAGAACATTCAGTACTTC
TRBD1	TRBV5-1	-	TRBJ2-7	CASSPRQGFNEQYF	TGCGCCAGCAGTCCGAGACAGGGTTTCAACGAGCAGTACTTC
-	TRBV19	-	TRBJ1-3	CASSIDWGGAGNTIYF	TGTGCCAGTAGTATAGATTGGGGGGGCGCCGGAAACACCATATATTTT
-	TRBV29-1	-	TRBJ2-7	CSVGESGQYF	TGCAGCGTTGGGGAGTCCGGGCAGTACTTC